Listed below are T cell receptor beta chains from one sample, sequenced in a study of blood T cell repertoires in COVID-19. The assay was immunoSEQ multiplex PCR, and TCRdb's table has in-frame clones only and misses some. The repertoire has roughly 100,000 clones, about 89% of them found once; the top ten carry approximately 3.4%. The specimen was peripheral blood. The receptors were gathered from an older woman with acute or convalescent COVID-19. CDR3s include the opening cysteine and the closing phenylalanine or tryptophan. Each record gives: CDR3 length, J gene, clone size, V gene, D gene, CDR3 DNA, CDR3 protein. D genes are given only for firm matches. A row's size may be missing; if present it is once, few, many or a size class.

>16|TRBJ2-1|NA|TRBV5-4|TRBD2
TGTGCCAGCAGCTTGGCCGGGCTAGCGGGAATGGATGAGCAGTTCTTC
CASSLAGLAGMDEQFF
>13|TRBJ2-1|NA|TRBV7-3|NA
TGTGCCAGCAGCTCCGGGGTCTCCAATGAGCAGTTCTTC
CASSSGVSNEQFF
>15|TRBJ2-1|NA|TRBV7-3|NA
TGTGCCAGCAGCTCGGCCCTTCGAGGCCACGATGAGCAGTTCTTC
CASSSALRGHDEQFF
>14|TRBJ2-7|once|TRBV20-1|TRBD2
TGCAGTGCTAGTCGTCAGAGCGGGAGCTACGAGCAGTACTTC
CSASRQSGSYEQYF
>15|TRBJ2-3|NA|TRBV6-5|NA
TGTGCCAGCAGGGAGGCAAACAAACACACAGATACGCAGTATTTT
CASREANKHTDTQYF
>15|TRBJ1-3|NA|TRBV11-2|NA
TGTGCCAGCAGCCGAATGGACAATTCTGGAAACACCATATATTTT
CASSRMDNSGNTIYF
>15|TRBJ1-5|NA|TRBV5-1|TRBD1
TGCGCCAGCAGCTTGGGACAGGGACGAAATCAGCCCCAGCATTTT
CASSLGQGRNQPQHF
>13|TRBJ2-3|NA|TRBV15|NA
TGTGCCACCAGCAGGGAGATCACAGATACGCAGTATTTT
CATSREITDTQYF
>15|TRBJ1-2|once|TRBV6-5|NA
TGTGCCAGCAGTTACTCGAGGGAGGGAAACTATGGCTACACCTTC
CASSYSREGNYGYTF
>15|TRBJ2-7|NA|TRBV9|TRBD1
TGTGCCAGCAGCGTAGGGACAGGGGTATCCTACGAGCAGTACTTC
CASSVGTGVSYEQYF
>16|TRBJ1-5|NA|TRBV27|TRBD1
TGTGCCAGCAGTGCTCTTCCGGGGCAGGGGGTCCATCCCCAGCATTTT
CASSALPGQGVHPQHF
>15|TRBJ2-1|NA|TRBV19|NA
TGTGCCAGTAGTATTGGGCCAGCCTCAGGCAATGAGCAGTTCTTC
CASSIGPASGNEQFF
>11|TRBJ1-1|NA|TRBV3-1/TRBV3-2|NA
TGTGCCAGCAGCGGACCCTCCGGGGGTTTCTTT
CASSGPSGGFF
>15|TRBJ2-1|NA|TRBV14|NA
TGTGCCAGCAGCCCCCTCGGTAGCCTAGGAAATGAGCAGTTCTTC
CASSPLGSLGNEQFF
>17|TRBJ1-2|NA|TRBV25-1|TRBD1
TGTGCCAGCAGTCCCGCCGGGACAGGGGGTAAAAGTTATGGCTACACCTTC
CASSPAGTGGKSYGYTF
>13|TRBJ2-5|NA|TRBV6-5|TRBD2
TGTGCCAGCACTAGCGGAGCGATAGAGACCCAGTACTTC
CASTSGAIETQYF
>18|TRBJ1-1|NA|TRBV28|TRBD1
TGTGCCAGCAGTCCTCAACCAGGGGGCTTAAATTTAGTTCTTGAAGCTTTCTTT
CASSPQPGGLNLVLEAFF
>16|TRBJ1-4|NA|TRBV5-1|TRBD1
TGCGCCAGCAGCTTGGGGCAACAGGGGATAAATGAAAAACTGTTTTTT
CASSLGQQGINEKLFF
>14|TRBJ1-5|NA|TRBV2|TRBD1
TGTGCCAGCAGTCCCGACAGGGCTAATCAGCCCCAGCATTTT
CASSPDRANQPQHF
>14|TRBJ1-1|NA|TRBV9|NA
TGTGCCAGCAGCGTAGGTGGTATGGGGAGTGAAGCTTTCTTT
CASSVGGMGSEAFF
>16|TRBJ2-7|NA|TRBV7-8|TRBD2
TGTGCCAGCAGAGCCAGACTAGCGGGTTTTAACTACGAGCAGTACTTC
CASRARLAGFNYEQYF
>13|TRBJ1-1|NA|TRBV29-1|NA
TGCAGCGTTTCCCAGGCGGGGAACACTGAAGCTTTCTTT
CSVSQAGNTEAFF